A single sample is the source of the 28 T cell receptor beta chains below, sequenced in a study of identical twins (dated by TCRdb to the mid-2010s). Receptor amplification or capture employed 5' RACE. The data were produced on an Illumina HiSeq 2000. TCRdb applied fastp at Q25 and MiXCR to the public reads, then kept only in-frame beta chains. Records with the same CDR3 protein are collapsed into one entry carrying the most frequent genes and DNA. Recorded for this sample are about 720,000 distinct CDR3 sequences; around a sixth of them occurred a single time. The ten largest clones represent around 13% of the sample. Separately, the same data were catalogued under a study of T cells expressing NK-cell markers.

Sequenced input: PBMCs. These receptors all come from a young woman in good health.

The chain couples TRBV5-1 to TRBJ2-1; tentatively, D is TRBD2 (5 bases). CDR1 is SGHRS, CDR2 YFSETQ, per germline. This CDR3 comprises 16 residues. V dropped 4 bases and J dropped 2 bases, with 16 bases sitting between them. The CDR3 DNA is TGCGCCAGCAGCCTGGGTCTTAGCGCCACCTACAATGAGCAGTTCTTC. Amino acid sequence: CASSLGLSATYNEQFF. Combining the CDR3 with reference TRBV5-1 and TRBJ2-1 gives the whole variable domain KAGVTQTPRYLIKTRGQQVTLSCSPISGHRSVSWYQQTPGQGLQFLFEYFSETQRNKGNFPGRFSGRQFSNSRSEMNVSTLELGDSALYLCASSLGLSATYNEQFFGPGTRLTVL.

The chain couples TRBV12-3 or TRBV12-4 to TRBJ2-5; D is undetermined. V was shortened by 5 bases and J by 6 bases, with 13 bases between the two germline ends. The CDR3 extends over 13 amino acids. This chain's CDR3 is CASSPQTIQTQYF. The CDR3 DNA reads TGTGCCAGCAGTCCCCAAACCATCCAGACCCAGTACTTC.

This clonotype was counted only a few times. The gene calls are TRBV29-1 and TRBJ2-5; TRBD1 aligns across 10 bases. With V trimmed by 6 bases and J by 5 bases, 6 bases remained unmatched. This CDR3 is built from 13 residues. In germline, CDR1 is SQVTM, CDR2 ANQGSEA. This CDR3 is CSVTTGGVETQYF. In DNA, the CDR3 is TGCAGCGTAACGACAGGGGGCGTCGAGACCCAGTACTTC.

V usage is TRBV20-1 and J usage is TRBJ2-1, with 9 nucleotides matching TRBD2. The germline V gene encodes CDR1 DFQATT and CDR2 SNEGSKA (reference sequence). CDR3 length: 12 residues. The V segment lost 5 bases and the J segment 9 bases; nucleotides outside the gene matches: 5. CDR3 protein: CSALSGSGEQFF. The CDR3 DNA reads as TGCAGTGCTCTTAGCGGGAGCGGTGAGCAGTTCTTC.

This clonotype appeared a few times. A much larger clone differs by one base, so this may be a read error. The chain carries TRBV7-9 and TRBJ2-7; D remains unclear. The CDR3 has 11 amino acids. CDR1 is SEHNR and CDR2 is FQNEAQ in the germline V gene (reference sequence). Trimming cost V 3 bases and J 5 bases, with 5 bases left between them. CDR3 residues: CASSFQNEQYF. The CDR3, as DNA: TGTGCCAGCAGCTTCCAAAACGAGCAGTACTTC.

J is TRBJ2-3 and V is TRBV7-2; D may match TRBD1 or TRBD2 (6 bases each). CDR3 length: 16 residues. V was shortened by 4 bases and J by 1 base, with 15 bases between the two germline ends. CDR1 and CDR2 from the germline V gene are SGHTA and FQGNSA. CDR3 coding DNA: TGTGCCAGCAGCTGGGGGGCTAGTGAAGGCACAGATACGCAGTATTTT. Translated: CASSWGASEGTDTQYF. The full variable domain, its missing parts supplied by reference TRBV7-2 and TRBJ2-3, is GAGVSQSPSNKVTEKGKDVELRCDPISGHTALYWYRQSLGQGLEFLIYFQGNSAPDKSGLPSDRFSAERTGGSVSTLTIQRTQQEDSAVYLCASSWGASEGTDTQYFGPGTRLTVL.

This chain links TRBV7-9 with TRBJ2-2; 9 nucleotides align to TRBD1. The CDR3 has 15 amino acids. V lost 5 bases and J lost 7; bases outside the gene matches: 8. Germline CDR1 SEHNR, CDR2 FQNEAQ (reference sequence). This chain's CDR3 is CASSQPGQGLGELFF. The CDR3 DNA follows: TGTGCCAGCAGCCAACCGGGACAGGGACTCGGGGAGCTGTTTTTT.

This clonotype was detected a few times. The V and J genes are TRBV12-3 or TRBV12-4 and TRBJ2-2; 7 nucleotides agree with TRBD2. CDR3 length: 14 amino acids. V lost 6 bases to trimming and J lost 6 bases; unmatched junction nucleotides: 7. In DNA form, the CDR3 reads TGTGCCAGCAGCTCCGGGGCGGGGGCCGGGGAGCTGTTTTTT. It yields the protein CASSSGAGAGELFF.

V and J are TRBV4-3 and TRBJ2-1; the D is unclear. Trimming left V 1 base short and J 7 bases short, with 14 bases between. CDR1 and CDR2 from the germline V gene are LGHNA and YSLEER. The CDR3 covers 15 residues. CDR3 bases: TGCGCCAGCAGCCAAGCGGTAGGGCCAAGGAATGAGCAGTTCTTC. Encoded protein: CASSQAVGPRNEQFF.

This clonotype was seen ten or more times. The chain carries TRBV5-1 and TRBJ1-1, with no clear D. With 2 bases removed from V and 1 base from J, the gap between germline ends came to 6 bases. Germline CDR1 reads SGHRS; CDR2 reads YFSETQ. The CDR3 length is 13 residues. The DNA of the CDR3 is TGCGCCAGCAGCTTCTTATCGAACACTGAAGCTTTCTTT. Translated: CASSFLSNTEAFF.

This clonotype was recorded many times. The rearrangement joins TRBV7-3 to TRBJ2-3; no reliable D call. The germline V and J ends were trimmed by 5 bases and 0 bases, with 6 bases remaining between them. CDR3 length: 13 amino acids. Germline V CDR1 and CDR2: SGHTA, FQGTGA. In DNA form, the CDR3 reads TGTGCCAGCAGCCGAGCAAGCACAGATACGCAGTATTTT. It encodes CASSRASTDTQYF.

This clonotype turned up a few times. The chain recombines TRBV5-1 with TRBJ2-7; D call uncertain. Trimming pared 0 bases from V and 0 bases from J, leaving 7 bases between. CDR1 is SGHRS, CDR2 YFSETQ, per germline. CDR3 length: 14 amino acids. The CDR3: CASSLEISSYEQYF. The CDR3 DNA reads as TGCGCCAGCAGCTTGGAGATATCCTCCTACGAGCAGTACTTC.

This chain uses TRBV11-2 with TRBJ2-7; D assignment may be TRBD1 or TRBD2 (5 bases each). This CDR3 contains 14 residues. V was trimmed by 4 bases and J by 2 bases, leaving 12 bases between them. Per the germline V gene, CDR1 is SGHAT and CDR2 is FQNNGV. The DNA for the CDR3 is TGTGCCAGCAGCTCGGAGAGGGGAACCTACGAGCAGTACTTC. Residues: CASSSERGTYEQYF.

The chain is built from TRBV5-1 and TRBJ1-1; D is perhaps TRBD1 (5 bases). CDR3 size: 15 residues. V dropped 4 bases and J dropped 0 bases, with 13 bases sitting between them. Germline loops: CDR1 SGHRS, CDR2 YFSETQ. CDR3 coding DNA: TGCGCCAGCAGCGCGTCACAGGTCCTGAACACTGAAGCTTTCTTT. It yields the protein CASSASQVLNTEAFF.

This chain joins TRBV5-1 and TRBJ2-1; TRBD2 might be the D (6 bases). The CDR3 spans 15 residues. In germline, CDR1 is SGHRS, CDR2 YFSETQ. Trimming removed 0 bases at V and 8 bases at J, with 15 bases between. The CDR3: CASSLGDRLGDEQFF. CDR3 in DNA: TGCGCCAGCAGCTTGGGGGACCGACTAGGCGATGAGCAGTTCTTC.

The chain carries TRBV28 and TRBJ2-5; TRBD2 matches at 14 bases. J lost 6 bases, V lost 5 bases, and 8 bases had no gene match. This CDR3 is built from 16 residues. The germline V gene encodes CDR1 MDHEN and CDR2 SYDVKM. CDR3 in amino acids: CASSPTGTSGRKTQYF. In nucleotides, the CDR3 is TGTGCCAGCAGTCCTACCGGGACTAGCGGGAGAAAGACCCAGTACTTC.

The genes are TRBV21-1 and TRBJ2-7. TRBV21-1 is a recognized pseudogene. The CDR3 has 14 residues. CDR3 loop: CASIGDLPFYEQYF. In nucleotides, the CDR3 is TGTGCCAGCATCGGTGATCTTCCATTTTACGAGCAGTACTTC.

Relative to its sample, this clonotype is medium-sized. This chain's CDR3 is CASSSGGNSYNEQFF. The CDR3 nucleotides are TGTGCCAGCAGCTCGGGGGGGAACTCCTACAATGAGCAGTTCTTC. The rearrangement uses TRBV5-6 and TRBJ2-1, with 8 bases identical to TRBD2. CDR1 SGHDT and CDR2 YYEEEE come from the germline V gene. This CDR3 is 15 amino acids long. J gave up 0 bases and V 3 bases, and 2 bases lay outside the gene matches.

This clonotype occurred a few times. The chain has TRBV5-1 and TRBJ2-3; D not certain. The germline V and J ends were trimmed by 0 bases and 0 bases, with 11 bases remaining between them. The CDR3 is 16 amino acids. CDR1 is SGHRS, CDR2 YFSETQ, per germline. CDR3 residues: CASSLEALTSTDTQYF. For the CDR3, the DNA is TGCGCCAGCAGCTTGGAGGCCTTAACTAGCACAGATACGCAGTATTTT.

The chain couples TRBV20-1 to TRBJ2-3; D not certain. The germline V gene has CDR1 DFQATT and CDR2 SNEGSKA (reference sequence). The CDR3 has 13 residues. V lost 0 bases and J 5 bases, leaving 9 bases between the germline ends. This chain's CDR3 is CSARDLKGDTQYF. In DNA form, the CDR3 reads TGCAGTGCTAGAGATTTGAAGGGAGATACGCAGTATTTT.

V is TRBV12-3 or TRBV12-4 and J is TRBJ2-5, with D tentatively TRBD2 (7 bases). Deletions cut 3 bases from V and 5 bases from J, with 13 bases between. This CDR3 has 14 amino acids. The CDR3 DNA is TGTGCCAGCAGTTTGTGGGAGGGGGGGGAGACCCAGTACTTC. Protein product: CASSLWEGGETQYF.

This clonotype came up a few times. The chain joins TRBV7-6 to TRBJ2-7, with 9 bases matching TRBD2. Looked up from germline, CDR1 is SGHVS and CDR2 is FNYEAQ. There are 18 residues in the CDR3. The trim removed 1 base at V and 0 bases at J, leaving 10 bases unmatched. The CDR3 DNA reads TGTGCCAGCAGCTTAGAGCCTAGCGGGATGGGGAGCTCCTACGAGCAGTACTTC. Translation gives CASSLEPSGMGSSYEQYF.

In regard to this clonotype: Being one base from a much bigger clone, this may be a read error. The chain uses TRBV5-1 and TRBJ2-7, with D hard to call. V was clipped by 2 bases and J by 6 bases, with 15 bases between them. The germline V gene has CDR1 SGHRS and CDR2 YFSETQ. The CDR3 consists of 14 residues. This chain's CDR3 is CASSFGQLLTEQYF. The CDR3 region has the DNA TGCGCCAGCAGCTTTGGGCAGTTGCTCACCGAGCAGTACTTC.

Only a few counts were recorded for this clonotype. The CDR3 protein is CASSWETNEKLFF. The CDR3 DNA reads TGTGCCAGCAGCTGGGAGACTAATGAAAAACTGTTTTTT. J is TRBJ1-4 and V is TRBV25-1; D remains unclear. V lost 6 bases to trimming and J lost 2 bases, with 7 bases between them. From germline, CDR1 is MGHDK and CDR2 SYGVNS. The CDR3 is 13 residues long.

This chain links TRBV20-1 with TRBJ1-1, with D hard to call. The germline gives CDR1 DFQATT, CDR2 SNEGSKA (reference sequence). Trimming pared 2 bases from V and 0 bases from J, leaving 4 bases between. The CDR3 runs 12 residues. The CDR3 DNA reads as TGCAGTGCTAGACCCCTGAACACTGAAGCTTTCTTT. Translating gives CSARPLNTEAFF.

This clonotype appeared many times. The DNA of the CDR3 is TGTGCCAGCCGTCACTCCAGGTTACCCTACGAGCAGTACTTC. It is translated as CASRHSRLPYEQYF. The chain joins TRBV12-3 or TRBV12-4 to TRBJ2-7; D ambiguous. The CDR3 is made up of 14 amino acids. Trimming took 8 bases from V and 2 from J, leaving 16 bases between them.

The gene calls are TRBV12-3 or TRBV12-4 and TRBJ2-5, with D possibly matching TRBD1 (5 bases). This CDR3 has 16 residues. V dropped 5 bases and J dropped 3 bases, with 19 bases sitting between them. The CDR3 protein is CASSRSAQGGKETQYF. CDR3 nucleotide sequence: TGTGCCAGCAGTCGCAGTGCCCAGGGCGGAAAAGAGACCCAGTACTTC.

The rearrangement uses TRBV27 and TRBJ2-7; 10 nucleotides line up with TRBD2. The CDR3 contains 15 residues. Germline CDR1 reads MNHEY; CDR2 reads SMNVEV (reference sequence). V lost 0 bases to trimming and J lost 3 bases; unmatched junction nucleotides: 2. The CDR3 nucleotides are TGTGCCAGCAGTTTATCGACTAGCGGGCACTACGAGCAGTACTTC. Residues: CASSLSTSGHYEQYF.